This is a list of T cell receptor beta chains from one sample in a study of blood T cells in healthy people across ages. TCRdb re-derived calls from the 5' RACE reads in MiXCR, one entry per CDR3 protein. The sample has 1.5 million to 2 million distinct CDR3 sequences; 39% are singletons. Sample: blood. The source is a human donor in good health. Both conserved end residues are part of each CDR3. D genes are given only for firm matches. Clone size is shown for a subset of rows, as once, few, many or a class of expanded clone.

NA,NA,TRBJ1-5,TRBV20-1,CSGKIGLMGNQPQHF,TGCAGTGGTAAGATAGGGCTCATGGGCAATCAGCCCCAGCATTTT
TRBD1,once,TRBJ1-2,TRBV4-3,CASSQNRGFIYGYTF,TGCGCCAGCAGCCAGAACAGGGGTTTTATCTATGGCTACACCTTC
TRBD1,NA,TRBJ1-2,TRBV10-3,CAIGDPGQSPRGYTF,TGTGCCATCGGTGACCCGGGACAGTCACCTCGGGGCTACACCTTC
NA,NA,TRBJ2-5,TRBV4-3,CASSQERLRWGAGETQYF,TGCGCCAGCAGCCAAGAACGCCTCAGGTGGGGGGCAGGAGAGACCCAGTACTTC
TRBD1,NA,TRBJ2-1,TRBV7-9,CASSLGVGTGRESNLNEQFF,TGTGCCAGCAGCTTAGGAGTCGGGACAGGGCGCGAATCAAATCTCAATGAGCAGTTCTTC
TRBD1,NA,TRBJ2-5,TRBV7-2,CASSSLGGLETQYF,TGTGCCAGCAGCTCCCTAGGGGGCCTGGAGACCCAGTACTTC
NA,NA,TRBJ2-7,TRBV2,CASSEGTPNSYEQYF,TGTGCCAGCAGTGAAGGGACTCCAAACTCCTACGAGCAGTACTTC
NA,NA,TRBJ2-7,TRBV28,CASNPTTLGEQYF,TGTGCCAGCAACCCAACAACCTTGGGGGAGCAGTACTTC
NA,few,TRBJ2-3,TRBV10-3,CAISPSPDTQYF,TGTGCCATCAGCCCCTCGCCAGATACGCAGTATTTT
TRBD2,NA,TRBJ2-3,TRBV27,CATTLGGGVDTQYF,TGTGCCACCACCCTAGGCGGGGGGGTCGATACGCAGTATTTT
NA,NA,TRBJ1-1,TRBV7-6,CAGSLNENTEAFF,TGTGCCGGCAGCTTAAACGAGAACACTGAAGCTTTCTTT
TRBD1,once,TRBJ2-1,TRBV5-1,CASSQDRGRHNEQFF,TGCGCCAGCAGCCAGGACAGGGGTAGGCACAATGAGCAGTTCTTC
NA,NA,TRBJ2-3,TRBV28,CASTSWHTANSDTQYF,TGTGCCAGCACCTCTTGGCACACCGCGAATTCAGATACGCAGTATTTT
NA,NA,TRBJ2-7,TRBV29-1,CSIFLGTRDEQYF,TGCAGCATTTTCCTTGGAACTCGCGACGAGCAGTACTTC
TRBD1,NA,TRBJ2-7,TRBV7-2,CASSLQGAAYNEQYF,TGTGCCAGCAGCTTACAGGGGGCTGCCTACAATGAGCAGTACTTC
NA,few,TRBJ2-7,TRBV28,CASSRLGLYEQYF,TGTGCCAGCAGTCGACTAGGTCTCTACGAGCAGTACTTC
TRBD2,few,TRBJ2-1,TRBV9,CASSADGGTSSYNEQFF,TGTGCCAGCAGCGCAGACGGGGGGACGAGCTCCTACAATGAGCAGTTCTTC
NA,once,TRBJ2-2,TRBV7-3,CASSLIAGTGELFF,TGTGCCAGCAGCTTAATAGCCGGCACCGGGGAGCTGTTTTTT
TRBD2,NA,TRBJ2-3,TRBV7-9,CASSPPTRRGADTQYF,TGTGCCAGCAGTCCCCCGACTAGACGGGGGGCAGATACGCAGTATTTT
TRBD1,NA,TRBJ2-1,TRBV29-1,CSVEEGTGQYNEQFF,TGCAGCGTGGAGGAGGGGACAGGGCAGTACAATGAGCAGTTCTTC
NA,many,TRBJ1-1,TRBV12-3/TRBV12-4,CASSLNPGNTEAFF,TGTGCCAGCAGTCTTAATCCCGGGAACACTGAAGCTTTCTTT
TRBD1,NA,TRBJ2-7,TRBV7-9,CASSSGTAVSEQYF,TGTGCCAGCAGCTCCGGGACAGCAGTTTCCGAGCAGTACTTC
NA,NA,TRBJ2-5,TRBV15,CATSRDLGVQETQYF,TGTGCCACCAGCAGAGATTTAGGGGTTCAAGAGACCCAGTACTTC
TRBD1,NA,TRBJ2-7,TRBV7-9,CASSTLRQGISYEQYF,TGTGCCAGCAGCACACTTCGACAGGGGATATCCTACGAGCAGTACTTC
TRBD2,few,TRBJ2-5,TRBV7-9,CASSLGGLAAGGEIQYF,TGTGCCAGCAGCTTAGGGGGTCTAGCGGCCGGCGGTGAGATCCAGTACTTC
NA,NA,TRBJ1-6,TRBV12-3/TRBV12-4,CASSLGMGGRTYNSPLHF,TGTGCCAGCAGTTTAGGAATGGGTGGGAGGACCTATAATTCACCCCTCCACTTT
NA,few,TRBJ1-2,TRBV7-9,CASSPPLAGRGGANYGYTF,TGTGCCAGCAGCCCCCCTCTCGCGGGACGGGGAGGCGCTAACTATGGCTACACCTTC
NA,NA,TRBJ2-7,TRBV19,CASSPQGRYEQYF,TGTGCCAGTAGTCCTCAGGGTCGGTACGAGCAGTACTTC
NA,NA,TRBJ1-1,TRBV6-5,CASSYGSATEAFF,TGTGCCAGCAGTTACGGTAGTGCCACTGAAGCTTTCTTT
NA,NA,TRBJ1-1,TRBV12-3/TRBV12-4,CASSPEGGNTEAFF,TGTGCCAGCAGTCCTGAGGGGGGGAACACTGAAGCTTTCTTT
NA,NA,TRBJ1-6,TRBV6-2/TRBV6-3,CASSYPAPLHF,TGTGCCAGCAGTTACCCGGCACCCCTCCACTTT
NA,few,TRBJ2-1,TRBV5-5,CASRRDIYNEQFF,TGTGCCAGCCGCCGGGACATCTACAATGAGCAGTTCTTC
TRBD2,few,TRBJ2-1,TRBV20-1,CSAPALGLAENEQFF,TGCAGTGCCCCAGCGCTGGGACTAGCGGAAAATGAGCAGTTCTTC
NA,few,TRBJ1-1,TRBV4-3,CASSKEDSLWAEAFF,TGCGCCAGCAGCAAGGAGGACAGCCTCTGGGCTGAAGCTTTCTTT
NA,NA,TRBJ1-3,TRBV10-3,CAIRGLNTIYF,TGTGCCATCAGAGGGTTAAACACCATATATTTT
TRBD1,few,TRBJ2-1,TRBV20-1,CSARATGAGTGWNEQFF,TGCAGTGCTAGGGCTACGGGTGCCGGGACAGGCTGGAATGAGCAGTTCTTC
TRBD2,NA,TRBJ2-7,TRBV7-2,CASSYRLAGGPAPNYEQYF,TGTGCCAGCAGTTATAGACTAGCGGGGGGGCCCGCTCCGAACTACGAGCAGTACTTC
NA,NA,TRBJ1-2,TRBV28,CASSLGGSVNYGYTF,TGTGCCAGCAGTTTGGGGGGGAGTGTCAACTATGGCTACACCTTC
TRBD1,NA,TRBJ2-1,TRBV4-1,CASSQPRGQGANEQFF,TGCGCCAGCAGCCAACCGAGAGGGCAGGGGGCGAATGAGCAGTTCTTC
TRBD1,NA,TRBJ2-2,TRBV29-1,CSVSAPGQGNTGELFF,TGCAGCGTTTCCGCCCCGGGACAGGGGAACACCGGGGAGCTGTTTTTT
NA,few,TRBJ2-4,TRBV5-1,CASSLTVGDIQYF,TGCGCCAGCAGCTTGACAGTTGGGGACATTCAGTACTTC
NA,NA,TRBJ2-5,TRBV12-3/TRBV12-4,CASRGPLQETQYF,TGTGCCAGCAGAGGACCCTTACAAGAGACCCAGTACTTC
TRBD1,NA,TRBJ1-6,TRBV29-1,CSDRQGTPF,TGCAGCGACAGACAGGGTACCCCGTTT
TRBD2,NA,TRBJ2-1,TRBV27,CASSPHMGGVNEQFF,TGTGCCAGCAGTCCACATATGGGGGGGGTAAATGAGCAGTTCTTC
TRBD1,few,TRBJ1-1,TRBV29-1,CSATQGAGTEAFF,TGCAGCGCTACGCAGGGGGCCGGGACTGAAGCTTTCTTT
TRBD1,NA,TRBJ2-7,TRBV20-1,CSAPTGGYNEQYF,TGCAGTGCTCCTACAGGGGGCTACAATGAGCAGTACTTC
NA,NA,TRBJ2-5,TRBV7-2,CASSPAGQHQETQYF,TGTGCCAGCAGCCCCGCGGGACAACACCAAGAGACCCAGTACTTC
NA,once,TRBJ2-4,TRBV12-3/TRBV12-4,CASSLVGGAGNIQYF,TGTGCCAGCAGTTTAGTAGGGGGGGCAGGAAACATTCAGTACTTC
NA,NA,TRBJ1-5,TRBV9,CASSVGHSNQPQHF,TGTGCCAGCAGCGTGGGGCATAGCAATCAGCCCCAGCATTTT
TRBD1,NA,TRBJ1-4,TRBV4-3,CASSRDGTGEEELFF,TGCGCCAGCAGCCGAGACGGGACAGGGGAAGAAGAACTGTTTTTT